The 12 T cell receptor beta chains below were found in one sample sequenced in a study of prognosis after radiotherapy for stage I lung cancer. Amplicons of TCR beta CDR3 were generated from genomic DNA by two-round multiplex PCR. Gene-specific primers for each TRBV and TRBJ gene drove first-round PCR. MiXCR, run by TCRdb on the multiplex PCR reads, gives a single entry per CDR3 protein. This table has 20,000 to 25,000 distinct CDR3 sequences, 43% appearing once. The sequencing here drew on PBMCs, taken before or after stereotactic body radiation therapy (not recorded which). These receptors came from a donor over 45 with non-small cell lung cancer.

In its sample, this clonotype is medium-sized. The chain has TRBV5-1 and TRBJ2-2; TRBD1 aligns across 7 bases. The CDR3 is made up of 13 amino acids. Germline V gene sequence: CDR1 SGHRS, CDR2 YFSETQ. V lost 4 bases, J lost 6 bases, and 3 bases stayed unmatched. CDR3 loop: CASSLQGAGELFF. The CDR3 DNA reads as TGCGCCAGCAGCCTCCAGGGGGCCGGGGAGCTGTTTTTT.

Judged by abundance, this clonotype is medium-sized. The rearrangement uses TRBV5-1 and TRBJ1-6; weak D call: TRBD1 (6 bases). Trimming took off 4 bases at V and 6 bases at J, with 14 bases between the two ends. CDR3 length equals 15 residues. In germline, CDR1 is SGHRS, CDR2 YFSETQ. The CDR3 loop is CASSPETGVNSPLHF. CDR3 nucleotides: TGCGCCAGCAGCCCTGAGACAGGAGTTAATTCACCCCTCCACTTT.

Turning to this clonotype: A single base is all that separates this from a far larger clone, so a read error is likely. This chain connects TRBV7-9 to TRBJ1-2; D may be TRBD1 (5 bases). CDR1 is SEHNR, CDR2 FQNEAQ, per germline (reference sequence). With 3 bases removed from V and 4 bases from J, the gap between germline ends came to 12 bases. The CDR3 extends over 14 amino acids. The CDR3 DNA follows: TGTGCCAGCAGCTTGAACAGGTCGGGCTATGGCTACACCTTC. It translates to CASSLNRSGYGYTF.

The V call is TRBV28, the J call TRBJ1-5; D possibly corresponds to TRBD1 (6 bases). CDR1 MDHEN and CDR2 SYDVKM come from the germline V gene. Trimming stripped 4 bases from V and 3 bases from J, with 10 bases between. The CDR3 consists of 14 residues. For the CDR3, the DNA is TGTGCCAGCAGTTCTACAGGGAACAATCAGCCCCAGCATTTT. As protein: CASSSTGNNQPQHF.

With respect to this clonotype: Sequence at one end of the junction differs from germline and may be a read error. The CDR3 protein is CATSRVSGGQETHYF. The CDR3 region has the DNA TGTGCCACCAGCAGAGTTAGCGGGGGCCAAGAGACCCATTACTTC. The chain combines TRBV15 with TRBJ2-5; TRBD2 matches at 9 bases. The germline gives CDR1 LNHNV, CDR2 YYDKDF (reference sequence). The CDR3 contains 15 residues.

This clonotype has only a few counts. The rearrangement links TRBV30 to TRBJ2-7, with 9 bases fitting TRBD1. Germline CDR1 and CDR2: GTSNPN and SVGIG (reference sequence). The CDR3 totals 14 residues. V was pared by 5 bases and J by 3 bases, with 8 bases of the junction left unmatched. The chain's CDR3 is CAWAPGTGNYEQYF. The CDR3 DNA follows: TGTGCCTGGGCGCCCGGGACAGGGAACTACGAGCAGTACTTC.

This sequence joins TRBV19 and TRBJ2-2; 9 nucleotides align to TRBD2. There are 16 residues in the CDR3. Unmatched junction bases numbered 8, after V lost 3 bases and J lost 6 bases. Per the germline V gene, CDR1 is LNHDA and CDR2 is SQIVND (reference sequence). Here the CDR3 DNA reads TGTGCCAGTAGTATCGGGTGCGGGAGGGCCCCCGGGGAGCTGTTTTTT. The encoded protein is CASSIGCGRAPGELFF.

In its sample, this clonotype was seen many times. V gene TRBV2 combines with J gene TRBJ2-7; the D is unclear. V lost 7 bases, J lost 6 bases, and 7 bases lay in between. This CDR3 has 10 amino acids. Germline CDR1 SNHLY, CDR2 FYNNEI. As DNA, the CDR3 is TGTGCCAGCATCAAGACCGAGCAGTACTTC. Its translation is CASIKTEQYF.

This sequence joins TRBV6-1 and TRBJ1-5, with D hard to call. CDR1 and CDR2 from the germline V gene are MNHNS and SASEGT. The CDR3 loop spans 14 amino acids. Trimming removed 6 bases at V and 3 bases at J, with 12 bases between. The DNA for the CDR3 is TGTGCCAGCAGCCGGTACAGAGTCAATCAGCCCCAGCATTTT. It is translated as CASSRYRVNQPQHF.

This clonotype appeared many times. V gene TRBV15 combines with J gene TRBJ1-1; D gene unclear. The germline V gene encodes CDR1 LNHNV and CDR2 YYDKDF (reference sequence). The ends were cut back, 5 bases at V and 5 bases at J, with 9 bases in the middle. CDR3 length: 12 residues. CDR3 DNA sequence: TGTGCCACCAGCGCCGGGTGGACTGAAGCTTTCTTT. It specifies CATSAGWTEAFF. Looking up the rest from reference TRBV15 and TRBJ1-1 gives the full variable domain: DAMVIQNPRYQVTQFGKPVTLSCSQTLNHNVMYWYQQKSSQAPKLLFHYYDKDFNNEADTPDNFQSRRPNTSFCFLDIRSPGLGDTAMYLCATSAGWTEAFFGQGTRLTVV.

This clonotype was counted at least ten times. The chain employs TRBV7-9 and TRBJ2-3; the D gene is possibly TRBD2 (6 bases). This CDR3 contains 14 residues. Germline V lookup: CDR1 SEHNR, CDR2 FQNEAQ (reference sequence). Trimming removed 5 bases at V and 3 bases at J, with 12 bases between. CDR3 sequence: CASSQEGRTDTQYF. The CDR3 DNA sequence: TGTGCCAGCAGCCAGGAGGGCCGGACAGATACGCAGTATTTT. Based on the CDR3 plus reference TRBV7-9 and TRBJ2-3, the full variable domain is DTGVSQNPRHKITKRGQNVTFRCDPISEHNRLYWYRQTLGQGPEFLTYFQNEAQLEKSRLLSDRFSAERPKGSFSTLEIQRTEQGDSAMYLCASSQEGRTDTQYFGPGTRLTVL.

The gene calls are TRBV5-5 and TRBJ2-5; 9 nucleotides align to TRBD2. This CDR3 is built from 14 residues. Germline lookup yields CDR1 SGHKS and CDR2 YYEKEE (reference sequence). V lost 1 base, J lost 5 bases, and 3 bases stayed unmatched. CDR3 sequence (DNA): TGTGCCAGCAGCTTGATAGCGGGAGATGAGACCCAGTACTTC. Translated: CASSLIAGDETQYF.